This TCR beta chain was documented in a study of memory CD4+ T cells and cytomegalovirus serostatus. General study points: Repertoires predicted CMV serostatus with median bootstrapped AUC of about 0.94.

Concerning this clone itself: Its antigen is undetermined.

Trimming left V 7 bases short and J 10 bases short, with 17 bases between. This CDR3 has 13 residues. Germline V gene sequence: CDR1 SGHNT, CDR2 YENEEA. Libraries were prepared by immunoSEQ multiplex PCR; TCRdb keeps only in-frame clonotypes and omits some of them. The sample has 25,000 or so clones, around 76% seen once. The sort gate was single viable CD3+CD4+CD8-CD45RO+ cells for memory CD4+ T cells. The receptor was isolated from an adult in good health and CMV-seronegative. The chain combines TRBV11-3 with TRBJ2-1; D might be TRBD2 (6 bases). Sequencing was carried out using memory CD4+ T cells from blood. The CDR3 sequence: CASTSRPGGEQFF. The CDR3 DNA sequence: TGTGCCAGCACCTCCAGGCCCGGAGGGGAGCAGTTCTTC. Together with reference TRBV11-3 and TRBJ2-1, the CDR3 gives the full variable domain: EAGVVQSPRYKIIEKKQPVAFWCNPISGHNTLYWYLQNLGQGPELLIRYENEEAVDDSQLPKDRFSAERLKGVDSTLKIQPAELGDSAVYLCASTSRPGGEQFFGPGTRLTVL.